This T cell receptor (beta chain) was sequenced in a study of cytomegalovirus exposure and HLA in healthy donors. Donors were ostensibly healthy at sampling, although undocumented immune exposures were probable. Study findings and constraints: A previous analysis found most TCR beta V segments productive roughly 87% or roughly 30% of the time. Likely technical artifact: a cluster of highly shared sequence variants. A link between a missense DCLRE1C variant and TCR beta V- and J-gene trimming emerged from a later analysis.

The CDR3 has 17 amino acids. With 60 Vbeta and 13 Jbeta primers, the PCR was carried out. Profiled with immunoSEQ multiplex PCR; TCRdb holds only in-frame clones, not every one. The data hold about 250,000 clones, with approximately 70% observed a single time. Remarks on this clone: Its specificity is unknown.

Sample: PBMCs. The V call is TRBV23-1, the J call TRBJ2-5, with D possibly TRBD1 on 5 matching bases. The DNA end is more similar to TRBJ2-7, so the J call may be wrong. TRBV23-1 is an open reading frame, and its role is uncertain. This TCR was recovered from a female donor in good health and CMV-seronegative. CDR3 sequence (DNA): TGCGCCAGCAGTCAATCGGCGACAGTGAGGCTCAACTACGAGCAGTACTTC. Its translation is CASSQSATVRLNYEQYF.